This TCR beta chain appears in the sequencing data of a study of CD8 T cells in ankylosing spondylitis. Overall study results and limits: Earlier reports found some motif variants in synovial fluid and blood in reactive arthritis. One TCR beta motif, made up of 7 or 8 highly homologous variants, appeared characteristic of ankylosing spondylitis blood. Disease-linked clones displayed a CD8+ phenotype and appeared relatively rarely in peripheral blood.

This CDR3 comprises 15 residues. Germline V lookup: CDR1 MNHNS, CDR2 SASEGT. V lost 6 bases to trimming and J lost 6 bases; unmatched junction nucleotides: 11. TCRdb independently ran MiXCR on the 5' RACE reads; one entry per CDR3 protein. The repertoire holds 650,000 to 800,000 distinct CDR3 sequences, with over 15% as singletons. As for this clonotype: The antigen is unknown.

The sample was blood, either unsorted or a sorted T cell fraction (not recorded which). The TCR originated in a male donor with ankylosing spondylitis. The chain couples TRBV6-1 to TRBJ2-1, with TRBD2 identical over 7 bases. The chain's CDR3 is CASRRLGGSLNEQFF. The CDR3, as DNA: TGTGCCAGCAGACGTTTGGGCGGGAGTCTCAATGAGCAGTTCTTC.